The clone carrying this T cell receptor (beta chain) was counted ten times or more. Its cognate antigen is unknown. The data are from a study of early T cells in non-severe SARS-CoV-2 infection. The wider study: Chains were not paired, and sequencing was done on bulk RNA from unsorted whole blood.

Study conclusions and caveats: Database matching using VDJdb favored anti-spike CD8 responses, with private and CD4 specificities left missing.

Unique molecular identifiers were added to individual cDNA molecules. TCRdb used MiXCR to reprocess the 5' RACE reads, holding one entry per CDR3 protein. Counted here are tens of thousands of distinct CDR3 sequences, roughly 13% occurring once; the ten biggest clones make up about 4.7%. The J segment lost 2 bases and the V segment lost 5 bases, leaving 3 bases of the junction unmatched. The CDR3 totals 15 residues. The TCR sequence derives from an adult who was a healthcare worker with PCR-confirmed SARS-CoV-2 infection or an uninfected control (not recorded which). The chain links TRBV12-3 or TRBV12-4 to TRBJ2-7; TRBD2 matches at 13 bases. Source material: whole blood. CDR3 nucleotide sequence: TGTGCCAGCAGTGCGGGACTAGCGGGGACCTACGAGCAGTACTTC. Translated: CASSAGLAGTYEQYF.